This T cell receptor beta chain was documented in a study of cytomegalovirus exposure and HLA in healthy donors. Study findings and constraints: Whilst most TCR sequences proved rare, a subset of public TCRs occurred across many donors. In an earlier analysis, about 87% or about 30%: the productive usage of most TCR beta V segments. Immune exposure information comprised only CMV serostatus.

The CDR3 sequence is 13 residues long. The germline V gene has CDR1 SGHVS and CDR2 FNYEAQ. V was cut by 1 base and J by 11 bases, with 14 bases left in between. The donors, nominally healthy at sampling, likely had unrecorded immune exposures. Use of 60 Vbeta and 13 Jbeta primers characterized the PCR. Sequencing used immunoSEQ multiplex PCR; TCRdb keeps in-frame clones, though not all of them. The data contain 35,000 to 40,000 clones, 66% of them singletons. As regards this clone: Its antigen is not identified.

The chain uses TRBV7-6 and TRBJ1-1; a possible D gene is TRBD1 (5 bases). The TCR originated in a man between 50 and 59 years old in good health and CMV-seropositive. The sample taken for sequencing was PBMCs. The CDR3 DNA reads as TGTGCCAGCAGCTTAGGGGTCCAGGGTGGCGCTTTCTTT. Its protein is CASSLGVQGGAFF.